Each of the 25 T cell receptor beta chains below was sequenced from the same sample in a study of shared clonotypes between healthy human individuals. Profiling relied on immunoSEQ multiplex PCR, and the TCRdb table lists in-frame clones only, not all of them. The sample has under 1,900,000 clones, less than 99% seen once. The sample comprised naive CD4+ T cells sorted from blood. Subset specified: CD45RA+ positively selected. All receptors come from a man aged 25 to 40 in good health.

V usage is TRBV6-5 and J usage is TRBJ2-1; 10 nucleotides match TRBD1. The germline V gene has CDR1 MNHEY and CDR2 SVGAGI. The CDR3 runs 15 residues. J lost 0 bases, V lost 5 bases, and 1 base had no gene match. CDR3 sequence: CASSRTGGSYNEQFF. CDR3 DNA: TGTGCCAGCAGTCGGACAGGGGGCTCCTACAATGAGCAGTTCTTC.

The chain uses TRBV25-1 and TRBJ2-1; D perhaps matches TRBD2 (6 bases). V shed 3 bases and J shed 7 bases, with 16 bases lying between them. From germline, CDR1 is MGHDK and CDR2 SYGVNS. The CDR3 consists of 15 residues. CDR3 DNA: TGTGCCAGCAGTGATCCCGGGGGTAGGGAAAATGAGCAGTTCTTC. It yields the protein CASSDPGGRENEQFF. The variable domain in full, with the rest retrieved from reference TRBV25-1 and TRBJ2-1, is EADIYQTPRYLVIGTGKKITLECSQTMGHDKMYWYQQDPGMELHLIHYSYGVNSTEKGDLSSESTVSRIRTEHFPLTLESARPSHTSQYLCASSDPGGRENEQFFGPGTRLTVL.

A note on this clone: Other DNA sequences from this sample encode an identical CDR3 as well. The chain couples TRBV29-1 to TRBJ2-5; D is unresolved. The CDR3 is 12 residues long. The V gene's germline CDR1 is SQVTM and CDR2 ANQGSEA. Trimming shortened V by 4 bases and J by 1 base, and 7 bases separated the two germline ends. The CDR3 coding sequence is TGCAGCGTTGGACAAGGCCAAGAGACCCAGTACTTC. Residues: CSVGQGQETQYF.

The chain links TRBV5-1 to TRBJ2-2; D is perhaps TRBD2 (5 bases). V lost 2 bases and J lost 7, with 12 bases in between. Per germline, CDR1 SGHRS and CDR2 YFSETQ. The CDR3 covers 14 residues. In nucleotides, the CDR3 is TGCGCCAGCAGCTTCGGAGGATGGCGCGGGGAGCTGTTTTTT. Amino acid sequence: CASSFGGWRGELFF.

V usage is TRBV10-3 and J usage is TRBJ2-1; 8 bases line up with TRBD1. Germline V lookup: CDR1 ENHRY, CDR2 SYGVKD. With 5 bases clipped from V and 3 bases from J, the junction kept 6 bases outside the gene matches. The CDR3 loop spans 15 amino acids. The CDR3: CAISPDRGSYNEQFF. Written as DNA, the CDR3 is TGTGCCATCAGTCCTGACAGGGGTAGCTACAATGAGCAGTTCTTC.

This clone appeared once. The V gene is TRBV15, the J gene TRBJ1-1; TRBD1 is a possible D gene (5 bases). In germline, CDR1 is LNHNV, CDR2 YYDKDF (reference sequence). The germline V and J ends were trimmed by 2 bases and 1 base, with 14 bases remaining between them. The CDR3 is made up of 16 amino acids. The CDR3 is CATSRTQARGNTEAFF. CDR3 DNA sequence: TGTGCCACCAGCAGAACACAGGCTCGGGGGAACACTGAAGCTTTCTTT. Full variable domain (rest looked up from reference TRBV15 and TRBJ1-1): DAMVIQNPRYQVTQFGKPVTLSCSQTLNHNVMYWYQQKSSQAPKLLFHYYDKDFNNEADTPDNFQSRRPNTSFCFLDIRSPGLGDTAMYLCATSRTQARGNTEAFFGQGTRLTVV.

V and J are TRBV15 and TRBJ2-5; TRBD2 matches 14 bases. V dropped 6 bases and J dropped 2; count of bases not matched to a gene: 8. Germline-derived CDR1 and CDR2 are LNHNV and YYDKDF (reference sequence). CDR3 length: 17 residues. The DNA of the CDR3 is TGTGCCACCAGAAAGGGACTAGCGGGAGCACCGCAAGAGACCCAGTACTTC. This sequence encodes CATRKGLAGAPQETQYF. The full variable domain, rest sourced from reference TRBV15 and TRBJ2-5, is DAMVIQNPRYQVTQFGKPVTLSCSQTLNHNVMYWYQQKSSQAPKLLFHYYDKDFNNEADTPDNFQSRRPNTSFCFLDIRSPGLGDTAMYLCATRKGLAGAPQETQYFGPGTRLLVL.

Points on this clone: Other nucleotide sequences in the sample specify the same CDR3. V and J are TRBV4-3 and TRBJ2-7, with a tentative D call TRBD2 (5 bases). Germline values: CDR1 LGHNA, CDR2 YSLEER. This CDR3 region has 15 residues. Trimming shortened V by 0 bases and J by 0 bases, and 9 bases separated the two germline ends. CDR3 sequence reads: CASSQEGRGSYEQYF. DNA for the CDR3: TGCGCCAGCAGCCAAGAAGGGAGAGGCTCCTACGAGCAGTACTTC.

For the CDR3, the DNA is TGTGCCAGCAGCCAGGCTCCCGGGACAGTAATCTCTGGGGCCAACGTCCTGACTTTC. It codes for CASSQAPGTVISGANVLTF. V is TRBV5-4 and J is TRBJ2-6; 7 bases fit TRBD1. Trimming removed 4 bases from V and 0 bases from J; junction bases left unmatched: 13. The CDR3 covers 19 residues. Germline assignment: CDR1 SGHNT and CDR2 YYREEE (reference sequence). The variable domain in full, with the rest retrieved from reference TRBV5-4 and TRBJ2-6, is ETGVTQSPTHLIKTRGQQVTLRCSSQSGHNTVSWYQQALGQGPQFIFQYYREEENGRGNFPPRFSGLQFPNYSSELNVNALELDDSALYLCASSQAPGTVISGANVLTFGAGSRLTVL.

The genes are TRBV21-1 and TRBJ2-2; the table assigns TRBD2, which was not confirmed against the DNA. TRBV21-1 is annotated as a pseudogene. The CDR3 covers 16 residues. The CDR3: CASTPCLPCGTGELFF. DNA for the CDR3: TGTGCCAGCACTCCGTGCTTACCTTGCGGGACCGGGGAGCTGTTTTTT.

This chain links TRBV6-1 with TRBJ1-2; possible D gene TRBD1, 5 bases. V lost 6 bases and J lost 4, with 18 bases in between. This CDR3 is 15 amino acids long. Germline V gene sequence: CDR1 MNHNS, CDR2 SASEGT. The CDR3 loop reads CASSPGLPMIYGYTF. CDR3 DNA sequence: TGTGCCAGCAGCCCGGGACTCCCTATGATCTATGGCTACACCTTC.

Points on this clone: Compared with germline, one end of the junction differs, possibly owing to a read error. The chain links TRBV7-7 to TRBJ2-1, with 9 positions matching TRBD1. The CDR3 spans 15 residues. Germline assignment: CDR1 SSHAT and CDR2 FNYEAQ (reference sequence). CDR3 loop: CASSSSGTGIGEQFF. CDR3 DNA: TGTGCTAGCAGCTCGTCCGGGACAGGGATCGGTGAGCAGTTCTTC.

V gene TRBV9 combines with J gene TRBJ2-7, with TRBD2 matching over 8 bases. Germline CDR1 and CDR2: SGDLS and YYNGEE. Germline trimming cut 6 bases from V and 0 bases from J; bases unmatched to any gene: 8. The length of the CDR3 is 15 residues. The CDR3: CASNVDGTSSYEQYF. CDR3 bases: TGTGCCAGCAACGTGGATGGGACTAGCTCCTACGAGCAGTACTTC.

This clone was recorded only once. The V and J genes are TRBV5-1 and TRBJ2-2, with D uncertain. Per the germline V gene, CDR1 is SGHRS and CDR2 is YFSETQ. Trimming left V 4 bases short and J 3 bases short, with 16 bases between. CDR3 size: 16 residues. CDR3 amino acids: CASSVRASQDTGELFF. The DNA for the CDR3 is TGCGCCAGCAGCGTTCGGGCCTCGCAGGACACCGGGGAGCTGTTTTTT.

The rearrangement joins TRBV15 to TRBJ1-2; D call uncertain. The CDR3 totals 14 residues. V shed 0 bases and J shed 8 bases, with 13 bases lying between them. The germline gives CDR1 LNHNV, CDR2 YYDKDF (reference sequence). DNA for the CDR3: TGTGCCACCAGCAGAGATTACGGCCAAGGGGGCTACACCTTC. Translated, it gives CATSRDYGQGGYTF.

The J gene is TRBJ2-7, the V gene TRBV7-6, with 7 bases fitting TRBD2. The CDR3 extends over 12 amino acids. CDR1 is SGHVS and CDR2 is FNYEAQ in the germline V gene. V shed 6 bases, J shed 6 bases, and the junction held 5 bases outside the gene matches. CDR3 amino acids: CASSTLAAEQYF. CDR3 DNA sequence: TGTGCCAGCAGTACCCTAGCGGCCGAGCAGTACTTC.

The CDR3 protein is CASSQHEQFF. CDR3 coding DNA: TGCGCCAGCAGTCAACATGAGCAGTTCTTC. The chain links TRBV23-1 to TRBJ2-1; no reliable D call. TRBV23-1 falls under the ORF class, with uncertain function. CDR3 size: 10 residues. With 2 bases removed from V and 8 bases from J, the gap between germline ends came to 1 base.

J is TRBJ2-1 and V is TRBV7-8; D is unclear. V was cut by 2 bases and J by 5 bases, with 4 bases left in between. The CDR3 consists of 12 residues. Germline loops: CDR1 SGHVS, CDR2 FQNEAQ. The CDR3 DNA sequence: TGTGCCAGCAGCTTAACAAACAATGAGCAGTTCTTC. Its translation is CASSLTNNEQFF.

This chain connects TRBV5-1 to TRBJ2-3, with 11 positions matching TRBD2. This CDR3 comprises 16 residues. The germline gives CDR1 SGHRS, CDR2 YFSETQ. The trim removed 2 bases at V and 2 bases at J, leaving 4 bases unmatched. The CDR3 spells CASSLGSGRATDTQYF. CDR3 nucleotide sequence: TGCGCCAGCAGCTTAGGTAGCGGGAGGGCCACAGATACGCAGTATTTT.

This chain links TRBV7-9 with TRBJ1-1; TRBD1 is a possible D gene (5 bases). Germline V gene lookup returns CDR1 SEHNR and CDR2 FQNEAQ (reference sequence). V lost 7 bases to trimming and J lost 2 bases, with 23 bases between them. This CDR3 comprises 17 residues. In DNA form, the CDR3 reads TGTGCCAGCATTAAATGGGGGTTCTTACAACCAAACACTGAAGCTTTCTTT. Translation: CASIKWGFLQPNTEAFF. Supplemented by reference TRBV7-9 and TRBJ1-1, the full variable domain reads DTGVSQNPRHKITKRGQNVTFRCDPISEHNRLYWYRQTLGQGPEFLTYFQNEAQLEKSRLLSDRFSAERPKGSFSTLEIQRTEQGDSAMYLCASIKWGFLQPNTEAFFGQGTRLTVV.

The chain combines TRBV9 with TRBJ2-1; no reliable D call. The germline V gene encodes CDR1 SGDLS and CDR2 YYNGEE. Trimming pared 0 bases from V and 9 bases from J, leaving 10 bases between. This CDR3 region has 13 residues. As DNA, the CDR3 is TGTGCCAGCAGCGTAGTCGGATTGGGTGAGCAGTTCTTC. Its protein product is CASSVVGLGEQFF.

The chain carries TRBV28 and TRBJ1-4; 7 bases are a match to TRBD1. Germline-derived CDR1 and CDR2 are MDHEN and SYDVKM. After removal of 7 bases from V and 7 bases from J, the junction contained 9 bases not matched to a gene. The CDR3 is made up of 14 amino acids. The CDR3 loop reads CASTRQGLGEKLFF. CDR3 DNA sequence: TGTGCCAGCACTCGACAGGGCCTAGGTGAAAAACTGTTTTTT.

The rearrangement uses TRBV14 and TRBJ2-1, with TRBD2 as a possible D gene (6 bases). V lost 4 bases to trimming and J lost 5 bases, with 15 bases between them. In germline, CDR1 is SGHDN, CDR2 FVKESK. The CDR3 covers 15 residues. The CDR3 region has the DNA TGTGCCAGCAGCCTATTAGGTGGCGGGGACAATGAGCAGTTCTTC. The encoded protein is CASSLLGGGDNEQFF.

This chain connects TRBV2 to TRBJ2-5; D is perhaps TRBD1 or TRBD2 (5 bases each). The V gene's germline CDR1 is SNHLY and CDR2 FYNNEI. The CDR3 is 14 amino acids. V lost 8 bases to trimming and J lost 4 bases, with 17 bases between them. CDR3 nucleotide sequence: TGTGCCAGCGGGGCTCTAGCTGCGGTAGAGACCCAGTACTTC. Protein: CASGALAAVETQYF.

The chain carries TRBV28 and TRBJ2-5; D is undetermined. V lost 3 bases to trimming and J lost 5 bases, with 19 bases between them. Germline CDR1 is MDHEN and CDR2 is SYDVKM. The CDR3 totals 16 residues. Written as DNA, the CDR3 is TGTGCCAGCAGTTTTTCTTTTGATGAGGCATCGGAGACCCAGTACTTC. Encoded protein: CASSFSFDEASETQYF.